This T cell receptor (beta chain) stems from a study of blood T cell repertoires in COVID-19. The CDR3 sequence is 12 residues long. Germline CDR1 reads MNHNY; CDR2 reads SVGAGI (reference sequence). V gave up 5 bases and J gave up 5 bases, with 8 bases separating them. The method was immunoSEQ multiplex PCR; TCRdb's version includes in-frame clones alone and lacks a portion of them. The sample lists roughly 200,000 clones, 70% to 90% occurring once. Residents of about two dozen US areas, aged roughly 18 to 95 years, made up the participants. This receptor was taken from a man aged 25 to 40 who had recovered from COVID-19. Sequenced input: PBMCs or T cells enriched from blood (not recorded which). The chain employs TRBV6-6 and TRBJ2-3, with a weak D call TRBD1 (6 bases). CDR3 residues: CASSTQGDTQYF. The CDR3 nucleotides are TGTGCCAGCAGTACACAGGGAGATACGCAGTATTTT.